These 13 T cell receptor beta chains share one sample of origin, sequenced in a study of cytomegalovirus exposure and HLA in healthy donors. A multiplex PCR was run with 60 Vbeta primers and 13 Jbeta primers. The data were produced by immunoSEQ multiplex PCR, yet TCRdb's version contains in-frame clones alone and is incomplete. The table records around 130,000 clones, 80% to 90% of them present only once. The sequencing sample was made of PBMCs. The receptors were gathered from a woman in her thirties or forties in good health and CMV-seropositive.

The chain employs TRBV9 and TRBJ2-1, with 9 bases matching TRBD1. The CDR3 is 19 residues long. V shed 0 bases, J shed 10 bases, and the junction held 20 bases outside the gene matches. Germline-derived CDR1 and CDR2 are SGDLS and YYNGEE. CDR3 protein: CASSVGPLQGAVYNGEQFF. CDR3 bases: TGTGCCAGCAGCGTAGGACCCTTACAGGGGGCCGTATACAATGGAGAGCAGTTCTTC.

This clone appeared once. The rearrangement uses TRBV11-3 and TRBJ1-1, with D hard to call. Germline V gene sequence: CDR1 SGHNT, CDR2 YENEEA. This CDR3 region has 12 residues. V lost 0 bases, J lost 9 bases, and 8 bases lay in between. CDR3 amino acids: CASSLDGRKAFF. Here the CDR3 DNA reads TGTGCCAGCAGCTTAGACGGTAGAAAAGCTTTCTTT.

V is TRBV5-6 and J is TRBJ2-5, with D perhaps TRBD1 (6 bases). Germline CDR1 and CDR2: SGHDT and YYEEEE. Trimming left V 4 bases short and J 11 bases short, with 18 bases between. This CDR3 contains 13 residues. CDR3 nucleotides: TGTGCCAGCAGCCCTCAGGGGTCCCAAGAGCAGTACTTC. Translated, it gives CASSPQGSQEQYF.

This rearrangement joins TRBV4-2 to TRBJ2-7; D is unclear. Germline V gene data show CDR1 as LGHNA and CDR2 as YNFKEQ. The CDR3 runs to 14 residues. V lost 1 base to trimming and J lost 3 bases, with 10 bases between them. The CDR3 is CASSQGLEVYEQYF. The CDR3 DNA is TGTGCCAGCAGCCAAGGGCTAGAGGTCTACGAGCAGTACTTC.

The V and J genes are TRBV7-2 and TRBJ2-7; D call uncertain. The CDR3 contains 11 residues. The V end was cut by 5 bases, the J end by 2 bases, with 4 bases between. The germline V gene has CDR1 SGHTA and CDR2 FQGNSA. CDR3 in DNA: TGTGCCAGCAGCCCTCCCTACGAGCAGTACTTC. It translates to CASSPPYEQYF.

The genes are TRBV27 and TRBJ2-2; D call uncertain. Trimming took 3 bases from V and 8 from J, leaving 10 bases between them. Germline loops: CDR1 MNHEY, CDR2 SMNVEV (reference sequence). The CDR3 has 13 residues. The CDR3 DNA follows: TGTGCCAGCAGTTTCGGTTTGTCTGGGGAGCTGTTTTTT. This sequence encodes CASSFGLSGELFF.

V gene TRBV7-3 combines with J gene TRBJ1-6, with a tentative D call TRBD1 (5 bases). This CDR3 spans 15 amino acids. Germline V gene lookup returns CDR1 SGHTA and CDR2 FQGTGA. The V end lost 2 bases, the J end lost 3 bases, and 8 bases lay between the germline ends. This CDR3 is CASSLDRSYNSPLHF. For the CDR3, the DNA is TGTGCCAGCAGCTTAGACAGAAGCTATAATTCACCCCTCCACTTT.

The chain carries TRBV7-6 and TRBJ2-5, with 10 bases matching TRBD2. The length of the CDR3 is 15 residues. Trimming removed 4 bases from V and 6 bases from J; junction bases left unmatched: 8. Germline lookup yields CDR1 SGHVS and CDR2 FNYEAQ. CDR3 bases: TGTGCCAGCAGCTCTGATAGCGGGGGGCTGAAGACCCAGTACTTC. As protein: CASSSDSGGLKTQYF.

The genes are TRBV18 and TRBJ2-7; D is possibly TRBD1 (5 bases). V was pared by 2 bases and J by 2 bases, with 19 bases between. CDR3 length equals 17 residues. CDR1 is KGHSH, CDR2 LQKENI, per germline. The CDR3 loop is CASSPTERGAFPYEQYF. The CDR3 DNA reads TGTGCCAGCTCACCAACGGAAAGGGGCGCGTTCCCCTACGAGCAGTACTTC. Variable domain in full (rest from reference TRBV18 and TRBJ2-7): NAGVMQNPRHLVRRRGQEARLRCSPMKGHSHVYWYRQLPEEGLKFMVYLQKENIIDESGMPKERFSAEFPKEGPSILRIQQVVRGDSAAYFCASSPTERGAFPYEQYFGPGTRLTVT.

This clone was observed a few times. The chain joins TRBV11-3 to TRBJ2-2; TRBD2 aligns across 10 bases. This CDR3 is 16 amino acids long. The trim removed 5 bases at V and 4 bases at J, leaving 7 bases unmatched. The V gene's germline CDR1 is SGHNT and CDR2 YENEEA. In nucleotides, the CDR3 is TGTGCCAGCAGCCTGTCCCTAGCGGGAGTCACCGGGGAGCTGTTTTTT. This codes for CASSLSLAGVTGELFF.

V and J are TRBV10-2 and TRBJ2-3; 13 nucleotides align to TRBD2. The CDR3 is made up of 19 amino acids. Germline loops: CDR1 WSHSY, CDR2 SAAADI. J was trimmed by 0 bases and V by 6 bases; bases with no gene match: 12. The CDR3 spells CASSPTPGTSGASTDTQYF. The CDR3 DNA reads TGCGCCAGCAGCCCTACCCCCGGGACTAGCGGGGCTAGCACAGATACGCAGTATTTT.

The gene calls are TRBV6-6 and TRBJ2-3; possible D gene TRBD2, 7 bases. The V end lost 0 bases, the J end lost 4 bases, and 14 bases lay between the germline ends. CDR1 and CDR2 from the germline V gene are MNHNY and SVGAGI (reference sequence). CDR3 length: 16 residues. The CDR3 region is CASSYSGGGSADTQYF. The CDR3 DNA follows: TGTGCCAGCAGTTACTCGGGAGGGGGATCGGCAGATACGCAGTATTTT.

The CDR3 nucleotides read TGTGCCAGCAGTTTGACAGGGGGCATGGTGGCTTTCTTT. It encodes CASSLTGGMVAFF. The chain couples TRBV28 to TRBJ1-1; 10 bases fit TRBD1. J lost 11 bases, V lost 3 bases, and 6 bases had no gene match. This CDR3 is 13 amino acids long. Germline lookup yields CDR1 MDHEN and CDR2 SYDVKM.